The clone carrying this TCR beta chain was detected only once. The CDR3 sequence is 16 residues long. Germline values: CDR1 LNHNV, CDR2 YYDKDF (reference sequence). V was cut by 1 base and J by 9 bases, with 19 bases left in between. The sample comes from a study of identical twins. One entry per CDR3 protein, called by TCRdb with MiXCR from the 5' RACE reads. The sample holds some 760,000 distinct CDR3 sequences, about 20% seen once. These data also featured in a second study, about T cells expressing NK-cell markers.

What was sequenced was PBMCs. This TCR was sampled from a young woman in good health. This chain connects TRBV15 to TRBJ2-1; D might be TRBD1 or TRBD2, each matching 5 bases. CDR3 sequence reads: CATSRGVTGRIGEQFF. Here the CDR3 DNA reads TGTGCCACCAGCAGAGGTGTGACGGGACGGATAGGTGAGCAGTTCTTC.